One sample yielded the 29 T cell receptor beta chains listed below, sequenced in a study of graft-versus-host responses after intestinal transplantation (dated by TCRdb to 2020 to 2022). These TCRs are of unknown antigen specificity. Per the publication, the time point label means: cells obtained before transplantation from donor or recipient. Library generation was performed with the immunoSEQ multiplex PCR assay. Held by TCRdb, this immuneACCESS table contains in-frame sequences only and omits some clones. Under half of the omission traces to an unresolved V gene where checked; the cause of the rest is unknown. In all, the sample holds 100,000 or so clones, and about 92% of those were seen once. About 2% of the sample lies in the top ten. The sample was unstimulated CD8+ T cells sorted from spleen or lymph node cells, taken before intestinal transplant. These receptors originate from a human donor who received an intestinal transplant.

Note on this clone: This CDR3 is also generated by other DNA sequences in the sample. V is TRBV27 and J is TRBJ2-3, with unresolved D. Germline lookup yields CDR1 MNHEY and CDR2 SMNVEV (reference sequence). The CDR3 totals 13 residues. V was clipped by 6 bases and J by 0 bases, with 7 bases between them. The CDR3 loop is CASSSVSTDTQYF. CDR3 sequence (DNA): TGTGCCAGCAGCTCTGTTAGCACAGATACGCAGTATTTT.

The genes are TRBV6-1 and TRBJ1-1; possible D gene TRBD1, 6 bases. The CDR3 runs to 16 residues. Germline values: CDR1 MNHNS, CDR2 SASEGT. V dropped 2 bases and J dropped 0 bases, with 13 bases sitting between them. CDR3 sequence (DNA): TGTGCCAGCAGTGAAACCACCACAGGGATGAACACTGAAGCTTTCTTT. It specifies CASSETTTGMNTEAFF.

The rearrangement joins TRBV5-1 to TRBJ2-3; D is possibly TRBD2 (6 bases). V lost 2 bases to trimming and J lost 2 bases, with 12 bases between them. Germline V CDR1 and CDR2: SGHRS, YFSETQ. There are 15 residues in the CDR3. CDR3: CASSFLGTLTDTQYF. The CDR3, as DNA: TGCGCCAGCAGCTTTCTGGGGACTCTCACAGATACGCAGTATTTT.

The CDR3: CASSFSGGESYEQYF. The CDR3 DNA sequence: TGTGCCAGCAGCTTTAGCGGGGGGGAATCCTACGAGCAGTACTTC. V is TRBV11-3 and J is TRBJ2-7; TRBD2 agrees at 11 bases. Germline V gene lookup returns CDR1 SGHNT and CDR2 YENEEA. V was pared by 3 bases and J by 1 base, with 2 bases of the junction left unmatched. CDR3 length equals 15 residues.

The chain is built from TRBV30 and TRBJ2-6; tentatively, D is TRBD1 (5 bases). The CDR3 has 14 amino acids. Germline V lookup: CDR1 GTSNPN, CDR2 SVGIG (reference sequence). V lost 0 bases and J 3 bases, leaving 6 bases between the germline ends. CDR3 protein: CAWSVGVGANVLTF. CDR3 coding DNA: TGTGCCTGGAGTGTAGGGGTTGGGGCCAACGTCCTGACTTTC.

The V and J genes are TRBV19 and TRBJ2-6; 7 bases are a match to TRBD1. Looked up from germline, CDR1 is LNHDA and CDR2 is SQIVND (reference sequence). This CDR3 is 18 amino acids long. With V trimmed by 2 bases and J by 0 bases, 7 bases remained unmatched. The CDR3 DNA reads as TGTGCCAGTAGTATACTACAGGGGATAAGCTCTGGGGCCAACGTCCTGACTTTC. This codes for CASSILQGISSGANVLTF.

The rearrangement uses TRBV11-2 and TRBJ2-3; 9 bases are a match to TRBD2. Per germline, CDR1 SGHAT and CDR2 FQNNGV. The CDR3 loop spans 16 amino acids. J gave up 5 bases and V 6 bases, and 12 bases lay outside the gene matches. The CDR3 region has the DNA TGTGCCAGCAGTCCCTTAGTAGCGGGGGAGCGAGATACGCAGTATTTT. This gives the protein CASSPLVAGERDTQYF. The full variable domain, rest sourced from reference TRBV11-2 and TRBJ2-3, is EAGVAQSPRYKIIEKRQSVAFWCNPISGHATLYWYQQILGQGPKLLIQFQNNGVVDDSQLPKDRFSAERLKGVDSTLKIQPAKLEDSAVYLCASSPLVAGERDTQYFGPGTRLTVL.

V usage is TRBV7-9 and J usage is TRBJ1-2, with TRBD1 matching over 9 bases. Germline trimming cut 2 bases from V and 4 bases from J; bases unmatched to any gene: 8. Looked up from germline, CDR1 is SEHNR and CDR2 is FQNEAQ (reference sequence). The CDR3 extends over 16 amino acids. The CDR3 nucleotides are TGTGCCAGCAGCTTATCGACAGGACAGGGGCGCTATGGCTACACCTTC. This gives the protein CASSLSTGQGRYGYTF.

The V call is TRBV4-3, the J call TRBJ1-1, with TRBD1 identical over 7 bases. J was trimmed by 4 bases and V by 0 bases; bases with no gene match: 11. CDR1 is LGHNA, CDR2 YSLEER, per germline. This CDR3 is built from 17 residues. The CDR3 reads CASSQEVLDRVATEAFF. The DNA of the CDR3 is TGCGCCAGCAGCCAAGAGGTCCTAGACAGGGTGGCCACTGAAGCTTTCTTT.

In this sample, this clone turned up once. The V call is TRBV6-1, the J call TRBJ2-3, with 8 bases identical to TRBD1. The CDR3 contains 18 residues. Germline assignment: CDR1 MNHNS and CDR2 SASEGT. J lost 2 bases, V lost 2 bases, and 12 bases had no gene match. CDR3 protein: CASSELGQGRSDTDTQYF. CDR3 in DNA: TGTGCCAGCAGTGAATTAGGACAGGGCAGGTCGGACACAGATACGCAGTATTTT.

As DNA, the CDR3 is TGTGCCAGCAGCTTACCCCGACACAAAGCCGCCTACGAGCAGTACTTC. It yields the protein CASSLPRHKAAYEQYF. This chain links TRBV11-3 with TRBJ2-7; D is undetermined. Germline V gene lookup returns CDR1 SGHNT and CDR2 YENEEA. The CDR3 is made up of 16 amino acids. The V end was cut by 2 bases, the J end by 2 bases, with 16 bases between. The full variable domain, in which reference TRBV11-3 and TRBJ2-7 provide the parts outside the CDR3, is EAGVVQSPRYKIIEKKQPVAFWCNPISGHNTLYWYLQNLGQGPELLIRYENEEAVDDSQLPKDRFSAERLKGVDSTLKIQPAELGDSAVYLCASSLPRHKAAYEQYFGPGTRLTVT.

As concerns this clone: Different DNA sequences within this sample yield the same CDR3. This chain links TRBV9 with TRBJ2-3; 7 positions match TRBD2. The length of the CDR3 is 15 residues. Germline assignment: CDR1 SGDLS and CDR2 YYNGEE. Trimming at V came to 2 bases and at J to 2 bases, leaving 5 bases not matched to a gene. The CDR3, as DNA: TGTGCCAGCAGCGTTGCCAGCGGGGCCACAGATACGCAGTATTTT. Translation gives CASSVASGATDTQYF.

The chain carries TRBV5-4 and TRBJ2-7; 7 bases fit TRBD1. Germline assignment: CDR1 SGHNT and CDR2 YYREEE (reference sequence). V dropped 1 base and J dropped 2; count of bases not matched to a gene: 0. The CDR3 has 13 amino acids. The CDR3 sequence is CASSLTGAYEQYF. CDR3 DNA: TGTGCCAGCAGCTTGACAGGGGCCTACGAGCAGTACTTC.

V usage is TRBV7-8 and J usage is TRBJ2-3, with TRBD1 matching over 8 bases. V dropped 5 bases and J dropped 4; count of bases not matched to a gene: 8. The germline V gene encodes CDR1 SGHVS and CDR2 FQNEAQ. The CDR3 loop spans 15 amino acids. CDR3 DNA: TGTGCCAGCAGCCCCGGACAGGGTGACGCAGATACGCAGTATTTT. Translating gives CASSPGQGDADTQYF.

The V and J genes are TRBV4-1 and TRBJ1-1; TRBD1 matches at 8 bases. J gave up 2 bases and V 2 bases, and 4 bases lay outside the gene matches. The CDR3 contains 15 residues. The germline CDR1 and CDR2 sequences are MGHRA and YSYEKL. The CDR3 protein is CASSQQTGANTEAFF. CDR3 in DNA: TGCGCCAGCAGCCAACAGACAGGGGCTAACACTGAAGCTTTCTTT.

The rearrangement joins TRBV27 to TRBJ2-7; D perhaps matches TRBD1 (5 bases). The CDR3 totals 13 residues. Trimming took off 4 bases at V and 0 bases at J, with 7 bases between the two ends. Germline values: CDR1 MNHEY, CDR2 SMNVEV (reference sequence). The CDR3 DNA is TGTGCCAGCAGTTACAGGATCTCCTACGAGCAGTACTTC. Its protein product is CASSYRISYEQYF.

The genes are TRBV7-9 and TRBJ2-7; D is perhaps TRBD1 (5 bases). V lost 5 bases and J 3 bases, leaving 14 bases between the germline ends. The germline CDR1 and CDR2 sequences are SEHNR and FQNEAQ (reference sequence). The CDR3 spans 14 residues. CDR3 sequence (DNA): TGTGCCAGCAGCGAGCACAGGAAATACTACGAGCAGTACTTC. Translating gives CASSEHRKYYEQYF.

The V gene is TRBV4-3, the J gene TRBJ2-7; a possible D gene is TRBD1 (6 bases). Germline V CDR1 and CDR2: LGHNA, YSLEER. The CDR3 runs 17 residues. Trimming stripped 0 bases from V and 5 bases from J, with 20 bases between. This CDR3 is CASSQDAFGQGQDEQYF. As DNA, the CDR3 is TGCGCCAGCAGCCAAGATGCCTTCGGGCAGGGGCAGGACGAGCAGTACTTC.

The genes are TRBV2 and TRBJ1-2; the D is unclear. The CDR3 contains 14 residues. Germline V gives CDR1 SNHLY, CDR2 FYNNEI. With 1 base removed from V and 8 bases from J, the gap between germline ends came to 14 bases. The CDR3 loop is CASSEGRQLGGYTF. The CDR3 DNA reads as TGTGCCAGCAGTGAAGGCCGGCAGCTAGGCGGCTACACCTTC.

The J gene is TRBJ2-5, the V gene TRBV27; 13 bases line up with TRBD2. Germline V CDR1 and CDR2: MNHEY, SMNVEV (reference sequence). The CDR3 has 19 amino acids. The J segment lost 4 bases and the V segment lost 5 bases, leaving 16 bases of the junction unmatched. The DNA for the CDR3 is TGTGCCAGCAGTCCTCAAGGACTAGCGGGGGCCTTCGGGGGAGAGACCCAGTACTTC. Translated, it gives CASSPQGLAGAFGGETQYF.

The chain links TRBV7-8 to TRBJ1-2; 8 bases fit TRBD1. The CDR3 is 17 residues long. With V trimmed by 1 base and J by 8 bases, 15 bases remained unmatched. In germline, CDR1 is SGHVS, CDR2 FQNEAQ. In DNA form, the CDR3 reads TGTGCCAGCAGCTTAGTGTTACGGACAGGGATCCCTAACGGCTACACCTTC. This sequence encodes CASSLVLRTGIPNGYTF.

The J gene is TRBJ2-7, the V gene TRBV7-2; 8 bases match TRBD2. Per the germline V gene, CDR1 is SGHTA and CDR2 is FQGNSA. The V and J ends lost 2 bases and 4 bases, in that order; junction bases with no gene match: 13. This CDR3 is 17 amino acids long. In DNA form, the CDR3 reads TGTGCCAGCAGCTTAAAAGGTCTCGCGGGGGGAGGTTACGAGCAGTACTTC. Translation: CASSLKGLAGGGYEQYF.

The chain recombines TRBV19 with TRBJ2-3, with 8 bases matching TRBD1. The CDR3 runs to 17 residues. Germline lookup yields CDR1 LNHDA and CDR2 SQIVND (reference sequence). J gave up 0 bases and V 5 bases, and 10 bases lay outside the gene matches. CDR3 sequence: CASSSGTGPLSTDTQYF. The CDR3 DNA is TGTGCCAGTAGTTCAGGGACAGGCCCCTTGAGCACAGATACGCAGTATTTT.

The chain recombines TRBV11-2 with TRBJ2-2; D not resolved. Germline CDR1 reads SGHAT; CDR2 reads FQNNGV. The ends were cut back, 1 base at V and 2 bases at J, with 5 bases in the middle. The CDR3 contains 14 residues. The CDR3: CASSLGPNTGELFF. The CDR3 nucleotides read TGTGCCAGCAGCTTAGGGCCTAACACCGGGGAGCTGTTTTTT.

The rearrangement links TRBV7-6 to TRBJ2-7; 7 bases align to TRBD1. This CDR3 spans 15 amino acids. Losses at the gene ends were 0 bases for V and 3 bases for J; bases not matched to a gene: 5. Germline V gene sequence: CDR1 SGHVS, CDR2 FNYEAQ. The CDR3 DNA is TGTGCCAGCAGCTTAGCGCCCGGGACAGTCTACGAGCAGTACTTC. Protein: CASSLAPGTVYEQYF.

As DNA, the CDR3 is TGTGCCAGCAGACATGGGACTACCGACACCGGGGAGCTGTTTTTT. Translation: CASRHGTTDTGELFF. The rearrangement joins TRBV5-8 to TRBJ2-2; 7 positions agree with TRBD2. This CDR3 contains 15 residues. Looked up from germline, CDR1 is SGHTS and CDR2 is YDEGEE. The J segment lost 3 bases and the V segment lost 5 bases, leaving 7 bases of the junction unmatched.

This sequence joins TRBV7-9 and TRBJ2-1, with a tentative D call TRBD1 (6 bases). The germline V gene encodes CDR1 SEHNR and CDR2 FQNEAQ (reference sequence). The CDR3 totals 16 residues. The ends were cut back, 5 bases at V and 1 base at J, with 15 bases in the middle. Here the CDR3 DNA reads TGTGCCAGCAGCCTAACAGGGCCCCAATCCTACAATGAGCAGTTCTTC. Its translation: CASSLTGPQSYNEQFF.

This clone came up once. V and J are TRBV15 and TRBJ2-1; maybe TRBD1 (5 bases). Germline V gene data show CDR1 as LNHNV and CDR2 as YYDKDF (reference sequence). V was pared by 5 bases and J by 7 bases, with 9 bases between. This CDR3 is built from 12 residues. CDR3 coding DNA: TGTGCCACCAGCCTCTCAGGGAATGAGCAGTTCTTC. Its translation is CATSLSGNEQFF.

The chain combines TRBV7-9 with TRBJ1-5; 9 bases agree with TRBD1. Germline CDR1 and CDR2: SEHNR and FQNEAQ (reference sequence). The CDR3 length is 14 residues. V shed 6 bases, J shed 3 bases, and the junction held 3 bases outside the gene matches. In DNA form, the CDR3 reads TGTGCCAGCAGGGGACAGGGAGACAATCAGCCCCAGCATTTT. It yields the protein CASRGQGDNQPQHF.